This TCR beta chain was found in a study of blood T cell repertoires in COVID-19. There are 12 residues in the CDR3. V shed 4 bases and J shed 7 bases, with 13 bases lying between them. Per germline, CDR1 GTSNPN and CDR2 SVGIG (reference sequence). Generated by immunoSEQ multiplex PCR, the TCRdb table keeps only in-frame clones and is missing some. The sample contains about 210,000 clones, roughly nine tenths of which appear only once. The receptor's source is a man aged 25-40 years with acute or convalescent COVID-19. Material for sequencing was peripheral blood. The V and J genes are TRBV30 and TRBJ1-1; no definite D call. The CDR3 DNA is TGTGCCTGGACCTCTAACAGAGTTGAAGCTTTCTTT. It is translated as CAWTSNRVEAFF.